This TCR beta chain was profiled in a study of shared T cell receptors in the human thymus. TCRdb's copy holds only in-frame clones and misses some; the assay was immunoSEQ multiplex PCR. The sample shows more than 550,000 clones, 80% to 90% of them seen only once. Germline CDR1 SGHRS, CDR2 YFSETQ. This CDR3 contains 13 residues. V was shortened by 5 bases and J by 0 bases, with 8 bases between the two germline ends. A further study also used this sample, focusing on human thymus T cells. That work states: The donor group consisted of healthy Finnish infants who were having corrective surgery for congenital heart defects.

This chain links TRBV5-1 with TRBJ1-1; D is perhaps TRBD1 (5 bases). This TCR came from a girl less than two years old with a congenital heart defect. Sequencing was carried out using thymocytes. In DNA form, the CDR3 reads TGCGCCAGCAGAAAGGGGATGAACACTGAAGCTTTCTTT. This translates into CASRKGMNTEAFF.